The 32 T cell receptor beta chains in this list originate from one sample, sequenced in a study of blood T cell repertoires in COVID-19. Produced via immunoSEQ multiplex PCR; TCRdb's table is partial and in-frame only. The sample yields 120,000 to 150,000 clones, around 81% seen once. Input material: peripheral blood. The source is a human donor in a cohort sampled during active COVID-19.

V gene TRBV9 combines with J gene TRBJ2-5; the match to TRBD2 covers 10 bases. Trimming at V came to 4 bases and at J to 1 base, leaving 4 bases not matched to a gene. CDR1 is SGDLS, CDR2 YYNGEE, per germline. This CDR3 is 15 amino acids long. The DNA for the CDR3 is TGTGCCAGCAGCTTCGGACTAGCGGCCCAAGAGACCCAGTACTTC. This gives the protein CASSFGLAAQETQYF. The variable domain in full, completed from reference TRBV9 and TRBJ2-5, reads DSGVTQTPKHLITATGQRVTLRCSPRSGDLSVYWYQQSLDQGLQFLIQYYNGEERAKGNILERFSAQQFPDLHSELNLSSLELGDSALYFCASSFGLAAQETQYFGPGTRLLVL.

In its sample, this clone was seen once. This chain connects TRBV7-9 to TRBJ1-1; 7 bases agree with TRBD1. This CDR3 comprises 15 residues. Germline V gives CDR1 SEHNR, CDR2 FQNEAQ (reference sequence). With V trimmed by 3 bases and J by 3 bases, 7 bases remained unmatched. The CDR3 coding sequence is TGTGCCAGCAGCTTGACAGGGTCGGCGGACACTGAAGCTTTCTTT. The encoded protein is CASSLTGSADTEAFF.

This chain links TRBV13 with TRBJ2-1; D might be TRBD1 (6 bases). This CDR3 contains 11 residues. Deletions cut 5 bases from V and 10 bases from J, with 9 bases between. Germline lookup yields CDR1 PRHDT and CDR2 FYEKMQ (reference sequence). The CDR3 here is CASSRDREQFF. CDR3 coding DNA: TGTGCCAGCAGCCGTGACAGGGAGCAGTTCTTC.

V gene TRBV4-2 combines with J gene TRBJ2-1; 9 bases line up with TRBD2. The CDR3 has 21 residues. Unmatched junction bases numbered 15, after V lost 0 bases and J lost 0 bases. Germline-derived CDR1 and CDR2 are LGHNA and YNFKEQ. The CDR3 is CASSQDQGQRGAKSSYNEQFF. In DNA form, the CDR3 reads TGTGCCAGCAGCCAAGATCAGGGGCAGCGGGGGGCTAAAAGCTCCTACAATGAGCAGTTCTTC.

V usage is TRBV5-1 and J usage is TRBJ1-2; the D is unclear. The CDR3 covers 14 residues. Trimming removed 0 bases at V and 4 bases at J, with 10 bases between. CDR1 is SGHRS, CDR2 YFSETQ, per germline. The CDR3 region is CASSLEDSRYGYTF. The CDR3 DNA reads as TGCGCCAGCAGCTTGGAAGACTCCCGCTATGGCTACACCTTC.

V gene TRBV3-1 (or the pseudogene TRBV3-2) combines with J gene TRBJ1-1; 8 nucleotides align to TRBD1. From germline, CDR1 is LGHDT and CDR2 YNNKEL (reference sequence). Germline trimming cut 1 base from V and 1 base from J; bases unmatched to any gene: 2. This CDR3 contains 15 residues. The CDR3 protein is CASSQAGGANTEAFF. Here the CDR3 DNA reads TGTGCCAGCAGCCAAGCAGGGGGCGCGAACACTGAAGCTTTCTTT.

The J gene is TRBJ1-1, the V gene TRBV18; TRBD1 aligns across 7 bases. The CDR3 is 16 residues long. CDR1 and CDR2 (germline): KGHSH, LQKENI. The ends lost 6 bases at V and 0 bases at J; junction bases unmatched: 10. CDR3 loop: CASSPTGVQLNTEAFF. In DNA, the CDR3 is TGTGCCAGCTCTCCAACAGGGGTACAATTGAACACTGAAGCTTTCTTT.

This sequence joins TRBV18 and TRBJ2-3; perhaps TRBD1 as D (6 bases). Germline V lookup: CDR1 KGHSH, CDR2 LQKENI. Trimming shortened V by 3 bases and J by 2 bases, and 12 bases separated the two germline ends. This CDR3 comprises 15 residues. CDR3 bases: TGTGCCAGCTCACCCACAGGGCCCCCCACAGATACGCAGTATTTT. This translates into CASSPTGPPTDTQYF.

The chain couples TRBV28 to TRBJ2-1, with 13 bases that match TRBD2. This CDR3 has 15 residues. V lost 5 bases to trimming and J lost 2 bases; unmatched junction nucleotides: 0. Per germline, CDR1 MDHEN and CDR2 SYDVKM. The CDR3 reads CASSTSGGAYNEQFF. CDR3 DNA: TGTGCCAGCAGTACTAGCGGGGGGGCCTACAATGAGCAGTTCTTC.

This chain joins TRBV6-4 and TRBJ2-5, with 7 bases lining up with TRBD2. Trimming took 3 bases from V and 4 from J; bases not matched to a gene: 2. Looked up from germline, CDR1 is MRHNA and CDR2 is SNTAGT. The length of the CDR3 is 13 residues. CDR3 nucleotides: TGTGCCAGCAGTGAGGGCGGGGGAGAGACCCAGTACTTC. Translation: CASSEGGGETQYF.

This sequence joins TRBV28 and TRBJ1-4, with TRBD1 matching 7 bases. CDR3 size: 15 residues. Trimming at V came to 6 bases and at J to 5 bases, leaving 9 bases not matched to a gene. Germline V gives CDR1 MDHEN, CDR2 SYDVKM. The CDR3 DNA follows: TGTGCCAGCAGAGTCCTCACAGGGGCGAATGAAAAACTGTTTTTT. It is translated as CASRVLTGANEKLFF. Using reference TRBV28 and TRBJ1-4 for the parts outside the CDR3, the full variable domain is DVKVTQSSRYLVKRTGEKVFLECVQDMDHENMFWYRQDPGLGLRLIYFSYDVKMKEKGDIPEGYSVSREKKERFSLILESASTNQTSMYLCASRVLTGANEKLFFGSGTQLSVL.

V is TRBV7-9 and J is TRBJ2-2; 7 nucleotides match TRBD1. The CDR3 has 18 amino acids. V was pared by 4 bases and J by 1 base, with 12 bases of the junction left unmatched. In germline, CDR1 is SEHNR, CDR2 FQNEAQ (reference sequence). The CDR3 sequence: CASSSTWTGLMNTGELFF. DNA for the CDR3: TGTGCCAGCAGCTCTACGTGGACAGGCCTCATGAACACCGGGGAGCTGTTTTTT.

The chain has TRBV6-1 and TRBJ2-2, with D perhaps matching TRBD1 (6 bases). The CDR3 has 17 residues. Trimming took off 4 bases at V and 2 bases at J, with 17 bases between the two ends. CDR1 is MNHNS, CDR2 SASEGT, per germline. CDR3 loop: CASSVRRLGGNTGELFF. CDR3 bases: TGTGCCAGCAGTGTCAGACGGTTAGGGGGAAACACCGGGGAGCTGTTTTTT.

The V call is TRBV28, the J call TRBJ1-2; no definite D call. Germline V CDR1 and CDR2: MDHEN, SYDVKM. Trimming shortened V by 7 bases and J by 0 bases, and 6 bases separated the two germline ends. There are 12 residues in the CDR3. In DNA form, the CDR3 reads TGTGCCAGCACTACTACTAACTATGGCTACACCTTC. It is translated as CASTTTNYGYTF.

The chain joins TRBV27 to TRBJ1-5; D possibly corresponds to TRBD1 (6 bases). This CDR3 spans 15 amino acids. Looked up from germline, CDR1 is MNHEY and CDR2 is SMNVEV (reference sequence). V lost 4 bases and J lost 0, with 10 bases in between. The CDR3 region has the DNA TGTGCCAGCAGTTCAGGACAGACTAGCAATCAGCCCCAGCATTTT. Amino acids: CASSSGQTSNQPQHF.

The chain is built from TRBV5-1 and TRBJ2-2, with D perhaps matching TRBD2 (6 bases). Trimming stripped 4 bases from V and 0 bases from J, with 10 bases between. Per germline, CDR1 SGHRS and CDR2 YFSETQ. The CDR3 is made up of 15 amino acids. CDR3 bases: TGCGCCAGCAGCCCCCCGGGAGCGAACACCGGGGAGCTGTTTTTT. It yields the protein CASSPPGANTGELFF. Drawing the rest from reference TRBV5-1 and TRBJ2-2, the complete variable domain is KAGVTQTPRYLIKTRGQQVTLSCSPISGHRSVSWYQQTPGQGLQFLFEYFSETQRNKGNFPGRFSGRQFSNSRSEMNVSTLELGDSALYLCASSPPGANTGELFFGEGSRLTVL.

This clone was observed a few times. The rearrangement links TRBV5-1 to TRBJ2-1, with 8 bases matching TRBD2. Germline loops: CDR1 SGHRS, CDR2 YFSETQ. This CDR3 region has 15 residues. V trimming: 5 bases; J trimming: 2 bases; junction bases outside the gene matches: 6. The CDR3 nucleotides are TGCGCCAGCAGTTGGCTAGCGGGTCCCTACAATGAGCAGTTCTTC. It translates to CASSWLAGPYNEQFF.

As for this clone: Additional DNA sequences in this sample encode the identical CDR3. This rearrangement joins TRBV3-1 (or the pseudogene TRBV3-2) to TRBJ1-5, with a tentative D call TRBD1 (5 bases). The CDR3 consists of 15 residues. Trimming took off 4 bases at V and 2 bases at J, with 12 bases between the two ends. Per germline, CDR1 LGHDT and CDR2 YNNKEL (reference sequence). The CDR3 DNA reads TGTGCCAGCAGCCCCGGGAGAGGGGGCAATCAGCCCCAGCATTTT. Amino acid sequence: CASSPGRGGNQPQHF.

V gene TRBV3-1 (or the pseudogene TRBV3-2) combines with J gene TRBJ2-3; 8 nucleotides agree with TRBD2. Germline V gives CDR1 LGHDT, CDR2 YNNKEL (reference sequence). Trimming removed 0 bases from V and 6 bases from J; junction bases left unmatched: 8. The CDR3 contains 16 residues. This CDR3 reads CASSQDLLAVWDTQYF. The CDR3, as DNA: TGTGCCAGCAGCCAAGATCTACTAGCGGTCTGGGATACGCAGTATTTT.

J is TRBJ1-5 and V is TRBV7-2; a possible D gene is TRBD1 (6 bases). Germline CDR1 SGHTA, CDR2 FQGNSA. The CDR3 covers 15 residues. The V end lost 5 bases, the J end lost 0 bases, and 11 bases lay between the germline ends. The CDR3 coding sequence is TGTGCCAGCAGCGGGGGCGGGGGTAGCAATCAGCCCCAGCATTTT. It specifies CASSGGGGSNQPQHF. Based on the CDR3 plus reference TRBV7-2 and TRBJ1-5, the full variable domain is GAGVSQSPSNKVTEKGKDVELRCDPISGHTALYWYRQSLGQGLEFLIYFQGNSAPDKSGLPSDRFSAERTGGSVSTLTIQRTQQEDSAVYLCASSGGGGSNQPQHFGDGTRLSIL.

This chain uses TRBV24-1 with TRBJ1-2, with 7 nucleotides matching TRBD1. The germline V gene has CDR1 KGHDR and CDR2 SFDVKD. There are 14 residues in the CDR3. V gave up 1 base and J gave up 7 bases; unmatched junction bases: 5. CDR3 coding DNA: TGTGCCACCAGTGATTTCGGCAGGGGGACTGGCTACACCTTC. Translation: CATSDFGRGTGYTF.

This chain links TRBV6-6 with TRBJ1-5; D uncertain. Germline V gives CDR1 MNHNY, CDR2 SVGAGI (reference sequence). V was cut by 0 bases and J by 6 bases, with 9 bases left in between. The CDR3 runs 14 residues. The CDR3 region is CASSYSPLGQPQHF. DNA of the CDR3: TGTGCCAGCAGTTACTCCCCCCTAGGTCAGCCCCAGCATTTT.

The gene calls are TRBV19 and TRBJ1-1; a weak D match, TRBD1 (6 bases). This CDR3 is built from 14 residues. V lost 1 base, J lost 1 base, and 7 bases lay in between. Germline CDR1 and CDR2: LNHDA and SQIVND (reference sequence). This CDR3 is CASSIGTANTEAFF. CDR3 nucleotides: TGTGCCAGTAGTATAGGGACAGCGAACACTGAAGCTTTCTTT.

The table lists this clone with a count of one. This chain joins TRBV5-1 and TRBJ1-1, with D tentatively TRBD1 (5 bases). CDR3 size: 14 residues. V was cut by 4 bases and J by 5 bases, with 15 bases left in between. CDR1 is SGHRS, CDR2 YFSETQ, per germline. This CDR3 reads CASSHQGSWTEAFF. Here the CDR3 DNA reads TGCGCCAGCAGCCACCAGGGTTCGTGGACTGAAGCTTTCTTT.

V is TRBV5-1 and J is TRBJ1-2; D possibly corresponds to TRBD1 (6 bases). The CDR3 has 15 residues. The V end was cut by 3 bases, the J end by 2 bases, with 14 bases between. Per germline, CDR1 SGHRS and CDR2 YFSETQ. The CDR3 bases are TGCGCCAGCAGCTCGGCCGACAGGAAAAACTATGGCTACACCTTC. It is translated as CASSSADRKNYGYTF.

The J gene is TRBJ2-5, the V gene TRBV11-1; TRBD1 matches 10 bases. This CDR3 region has 15 residues. Per the germline V gene, CDR1 is SGHAT and CDR2 is FQDESV (reference sequence). V lost 1 base to trimming and J lost 4 bases; unmatched junction nucleotides: 3. The CDR3 coding sequence is TGTGCCAGCAGCTTAGGGGACAGGGGTCGAGAGACCCAGTACTTC. Encoded protein: CASSLGDRGRETQYF.

The chain couples TRBV7-9 to TRBJ2-7, with TRBD2 identical over 7 bases. The CDR3 covers 16 residues. Looked up from germline, CDR1 is SEHNR and CDR2 is FQNEAQ (reference sequence). V gave up 5 bases and J gave up 0 bases; unmatched junction bases: 10. The CDR3 nucleotides are TGTGCCAGCAGCCCCAACTCAGCGGGGAGCTCCTACGAGCAGTACTTC. Residues: CASSPNSAGSSYEQYF.

The V and J genes are TRBV6-1 and TRBJ1-1; 7 nucleotides agree with TRBD1. CDR3 length: 13 residues. V was pared by 3 bases and J by 11 bases, with 9 bases of the junction left unmatched. The germline V gene encodes CDR1 MNHNS and CDR2 SASEGT. CDR3 nucleotides: TGTGCCAGCAGTGAGGGGACAGCAGGGGGGGCTTTCTTT. Amino acids: CASSEGTAGGAFF.

The chain joins TRBV27 to TRBJ1-4; D is unresolved. V dropped 6 bases and J dropped 5 bases, with 7 bases sitting between them. The length of the CDR3 is 12 residues. CDR1 and CDR2 (germline): MNHEY, SMNVEV (reference sequence). The CDR3 DNA follows: TGTGCCAGCAGGGCAGTAAATGAAAAACTGTTTTTT. It yields the protein CASRAVNEKLFF.

This clone showed up just once. This chain uses TRBV5-6 with TRBJ1-3; D possibly corresponds to TRBD1 (6 bases). This CDR3 is built from 16 residues. Trimming stripped 1 base from V and 4 bases from J, with 15 bases between. Germline loops: CDR1 SGHDT, CDR2 YYEEEE. In DNA form, the CDR3 reads TGTGCCAGCAGCTTGATTACGCAGGGGCTAGGAAACACCATATATTTT. This sequence encodes CASSLITQGLGNTIYF.

This chain uses TRBV5-1 with TRBJ2-5, with D unresolved. Germline V gene data show CDR1 as SGHRS and CDR2 as YFSETQ. The CDR3 extends over 11 amino acids. Trimming left V 2 bases short and J 4 bases short, with 3 bases between. CDR3 residues: CASSLLETQYF. In nucleotides, the CDR3 is TGCGCCAGCAGCTTACTAGAGACCCAGTACTTC.

The genes are TRBV5-1 and TRBJ2-3, with D possibly TRBD2 on 5 matching bases. The V gene lost 0 bases and the J gene lost 2 bases, with 10 bases spanning the gap. This CDR3 spans 15 amino acids. CDR1 is SGHRS, CDR2 YFSETQ, per germline. The DNA for the CDR3 is TGCGCCAGCAGCTTGGAGTCTAGCCACACAGATACGCAGTATTTT. Amino acid sequence: CASSLESSHTDTQYF.